One and the same sample provided the 8 T cell receptor beta chains below, sequenced in a study of blood T cell repertoires in COVID-19. Clones were sequenced by immunoSEQ multiplex PCR, and TCRdb holds only the in-frame ones, with some missing. This sample has 40,000 to 55,000 clones, with about 83% found just once. The sample comprised peripheral blood. The source of these receptors is a human donor in a cohort sampled during active COVID-19.

The chain links TRBV5-1 to TRBJ2-5; 8 bases are a match to TRBD1. From germline, CDR1 is SGHRS and CDR2 YFSETQ. The CDR3 contains 14 residues. The trim removed 3 bases at V and 2 bases at J, leaving 3 bases unmatched. CDR3 bases: TGCGCCAGCAGCTCCGGGACAGGACAAGAGACCCAGTACTTC. It translates to CASSSGTGQETQYF.

The chain recombines TRBV7-2 with TRBJ2-7; TRBD1 aligns across 7 bases. The CDR3 spans 14 residues. From germline, CDR1 is SGHTA and CDR2 FQGNSA. The trim removed 1 base at V and 2 bases at J, leaving 2 bases unmatched. The CDR3 reads CASSLEQGPYEQYF. The DNA of the CDR3 is TGTGCCAGCAGCTTAGAACAGGGGCCCTACGAGCAGTACTTC.

The chain recombines TRBV6-1 with TRBJ2-3; possible D gene TRBD1, 6 bases. Trimming shortened V by 4 bases and J by 1 base, and 15 bases separated the two germline ends. The length of the CDR3 is 16 residues. The germline V gene has CDR1 MNHNS and CDR2 SASEGT. This CDR3 is CASSGTVSLRTDTQYF. The CDR3 DNA is TGTGCCAGCAGTGGGACAGTTAGCCTCCGCACAGATACGCAGTATTTT.

This sequence joins TRBV10-3 and TRBJ2-3, with 14 bases aligning to TRBD2. The CDR3 loop spans 17 amino acids. Germline V gives CDR1 ENHRY, CDR2 SYGVKD. With 4 bases clipped from V and 0 bases from J, the junction kept 3 bases outside the gene matches. DNA for the CDR3: TGTGCCATCAGTGCAGGACTAGCGGGGGGAAGCACAGATACGCAGTATTTT. Translated, it gives CAISAGLAGGSTDTQYF.

The chain carries TRBV29-1 and TRBJ1-1; D uncertain. The CDR3 runs to 10 residues. The V end lost 7 bases, the J end lost 3 bases, and 6 bases lay between the germline ends. Germline-derived CDR1 and CDR2 are SQVTM and ANQGSEA. Here the CDR3 reads CSGGDTEAFF. CDR3 DNA sequence: TGCAGCGGTGGAGACACTGAAGCTTTCTTT.

The rearrangement uses TRBV2 and TRBJ2-2; TRBD1 agrees at 7 bases. Germline CDR1 reads SNHLY; CDR2 reads FYNNEI. The CDR3 has 12 amino acids. V lost 7 bases, J lost 5 bases, and 1 base stayed unmatched. The CDR3: CASKGATGELFF. In nucleotides, the CDR3 is TGTGCCAGCAAGGGGGCGACCGGGGAGCTGTTTTTT.

The chain carries TRBV24-1 and TRBJ1-3, with D perhaps matching TRBD1 (5 bases). Germline CDR1 reads KGHDR; CDR2 reads SFDVKD. The V gene lost 4 bases and the J gene lost 9 bases, with 21 bases spanning the gap. The CDR3 sequence is 16 residues long. CDR3: CATSDGGDPRRGTIYF. In DNA, the CDR3 is TGTGCCACCAGTGACGGTGGGGATCCTCGAAGGGGCACCATATATTTT.

The CDR3 sequence: CASQTGGANTEAFF. CDR3 bases: TGCGCCAGCCAAACAGGGGGCGCGAACACTGAAGCTTTCTTT. The rearrangement joins TRBV5-1 to TRBJ1-1; 9 positions agree with TRBD1. CDR3 length: 14 residues. The ends lost 7 bases at V and 1 base at J; junction bases unmatched: 5. The germline gives CDR1 SGHRS, CDR2 YFSETQ.